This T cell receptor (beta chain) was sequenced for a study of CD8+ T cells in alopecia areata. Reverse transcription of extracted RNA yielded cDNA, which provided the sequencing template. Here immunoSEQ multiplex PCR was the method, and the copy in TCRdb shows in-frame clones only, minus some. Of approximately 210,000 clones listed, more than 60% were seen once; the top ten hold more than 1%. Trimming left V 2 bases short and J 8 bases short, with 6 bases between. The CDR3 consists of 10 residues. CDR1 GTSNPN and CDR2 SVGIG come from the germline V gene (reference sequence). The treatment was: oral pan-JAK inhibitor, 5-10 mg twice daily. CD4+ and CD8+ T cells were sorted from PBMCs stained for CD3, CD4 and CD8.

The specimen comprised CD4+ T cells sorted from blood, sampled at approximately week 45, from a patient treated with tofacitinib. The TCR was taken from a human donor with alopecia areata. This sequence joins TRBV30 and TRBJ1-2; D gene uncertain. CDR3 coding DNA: TGTGCCTGGAGTCAGGAAGGCTACACCTTC. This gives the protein CAWSQEGYTF.